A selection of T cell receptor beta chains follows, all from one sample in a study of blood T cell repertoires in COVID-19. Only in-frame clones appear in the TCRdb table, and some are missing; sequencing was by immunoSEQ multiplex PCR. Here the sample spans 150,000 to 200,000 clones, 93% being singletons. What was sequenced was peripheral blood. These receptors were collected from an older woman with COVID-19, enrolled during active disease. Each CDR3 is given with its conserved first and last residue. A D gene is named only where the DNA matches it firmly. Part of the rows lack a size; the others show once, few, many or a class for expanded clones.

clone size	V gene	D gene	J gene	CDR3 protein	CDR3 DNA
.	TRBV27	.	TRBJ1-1	CASRTAGAGEAFF	TGTGCCAGCAGGACGGCGGGGGCCGGTGAAGCTTTCTTT
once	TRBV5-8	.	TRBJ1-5	CASSFSGFNQPQHF	TGTGCCAGCAGCTTTTCAGGGTTCAATCAGCCCCAGCATTTT
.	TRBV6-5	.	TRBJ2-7	CASSYSGGGGSYEQYF	TGTGCCAGCAGTTACTCGGGTGGGGGAGGCTCCTACGAGCAGTACTTC
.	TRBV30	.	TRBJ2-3	CAWSRGAGDTQYF	TGTGCCTGGAGTCGGGGGGCAGGGGATACGCAGTATTTT
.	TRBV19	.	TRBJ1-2	CASSLPRSGYGYTF	TGTGCCAGTAGTCTCCCGCGGAGCGGCTATGGCTACACCTTC
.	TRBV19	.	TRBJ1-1	CASKATANTEAFF	TGTGCCAGTAAAGCGACGGCGAACACTGAAGCTTTCTTT
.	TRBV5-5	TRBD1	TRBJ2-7	CASSLLGQGLTYEQYF	TGTGCCAGCAGCTTGTTGGGACAGGGGTTGACCTACGAGCAGTACTTC
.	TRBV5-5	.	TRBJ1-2	CASSLGQEYYGYTF	TGTGCCAGCAGCTTGGGGCAGGAATACTATGGCTACACCTTC
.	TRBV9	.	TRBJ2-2	CASSKDTVNTGELFF	TGTGCCAGCAGTAAGGACACGGTGAACACCGGGGAGCTGTTTTTT
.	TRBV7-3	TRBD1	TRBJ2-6	CASSSDRGAGANVLTF	TGTGCCAGCAGCTCCGACAGGGGGGCTGGGGCCAACGTCCTGACTTTC
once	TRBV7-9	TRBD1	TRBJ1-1	CASRLQGGNTEAFF	TGTGCCAGCAGACTACAGGGGGGGAACACTGAAGCTTTCTTT
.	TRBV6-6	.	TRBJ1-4	CASSPYNEKLFF	TGTGCCAGCAGTCCCTATAATGAAAAACTGTTTTTT
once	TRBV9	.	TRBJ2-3	CASSVGGLASTDTQYF	TGTGCCAGCAGCGTAGGGGGACTTGCTAGCACAGATACGCAGTATTTT
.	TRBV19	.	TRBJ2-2	CASSREDTGELFF	TGTGCCAGTAGCAGGGAGGACACCGGGGAGCTGTTTTTT